A selection of T cell receptor beta chains follows, all from one sample in a study of cytomegalovirus exposure and HLA in healthy donors. Profiled with immunoSEQ multiplex PCR; TCRdb holds only in-frame clones, not every one. The data show about 110,000 clones, with 88% seen just once and approximately 2.3% held by the top ten. Sequenced sample: PBMCs. The receptors were sampled from a woman aged 18-29 years in good health and CMV-seronegative. Both conserved end residues are part of each CDR3. A D gene is named only where the DNA matches it firmly. The size field is filled for only some rows; it gives once, few, many or a size class.

D gene: TRBD2
V gene: TRBV5-1
J gene: TRBJ2-1
clone size: .
CDR3 DNA: TGCGCCAGCAGCTTGGACGGGGGGGCCGGTGAGCAGTTCTTC
CDR3 protein: CASSLDGGAGEQFF

D gene: TRBD1
V gene: TRBV18
J gene: TRBJ2-5
clone size: few
CDR3 DNA: TGTGCCAGCTCAGTTCGACAGGGAGAAGAGACCCAGTACTTC
CDR3 protein: CASSVRQGEETQYF

D gene: .
V gene: TRBV4-3
J gene: TRBJ2-1
clone size: .
CDR3 DNA: TGCGCCAGCAGCCAAGATCTGGGGGGTTCTTACAATGAGCAGTTCTTC
CDR3 protein: CASSQDLGGSYNEQFF

D gene: TRBD1
V gene: TRBV25-1
J gene: TRBJ2-1
clone size: .
CDR3 DNA: TGTGCCAGCAGTGAATTAGTGGGACAGGGTTTATACAATGAGCAGTTCTTC
CDR3 protein: CASSELVGQGLYNEQFF

D gene: TRBD2
V gene: TRBV4-1
J gene: TRBJ2-7
clone size: .
CDR3 DNA: TGCGCCAGCAGCCCCTATGGACTAGCGAGCGTAGGGTACGAGCAGTACTTC
CDR3 protein: CASSPYGLASVGYEQYF

D gene: TRBD2
V gene: TRBV28
J gene: TRBJ2-7
clone size: .
CDR3 DNA: TGTGCCAGCAGTTTCTCAACTAGCGGGGGCTACGAGCAGTACTTC
CDR3 protein: CASSFSTSGGYEQYF

D gene: .
V gene: TRBV28
J gene: TRBJ1-6
clone size: .
CDR3 DNA: TGTGCCAGCAGGAATCCGGGGAACTATAATTCACCCCTCCACTTT
CDR3 protein: CASRNPGNYNSPLHF

D gene: .
V gene: TRBV4-3
J gene: TRBJ1-1
clone size: .
CDR3 DNA: TGCGCCAGCAGCCAAGGGGCGGGAGAAGCTTTCTTT
CDR3 protein: CASSQGAGEAFF

D gene: .
V gene: TRBV18
J gene: TRBJ1-3
clone size: once
CDR3 DNA: TGTGCCAGCTCACCTAATCGGGAGTCTGGAAACACCATATATTTT
CDR3 protein: CASSPNRESGNTIYF

D gene: TRBD2
V gene: TRBV11-3
J gene: TRBJ2-3
clone size: .
CDR3 DNA: TGTGCCAGCAGCTTAGGACTGGCGGGAGAGGAGGCAGATACGCAGTATTTT
CDR3 protein: CASSLGLAGEEADTQYF

D gene: .
V gene: TRBV27
J gene: TRBJ2-2
clone size: .
CDR3 DNA: TGTGCCAGCAGTTTAGGGGCTAGTAACACCGGGGAGCTGTTTTTT
CDR3 protein: CASSLGASNTGELFF

D gene: TRBD2
V gene: TRBV27
J gene: TRBJ2-2
clone size: .
CDR3 DNA: TGTGCCACCCTTAGACTAGCGGACCTCACCGGGGAGCTGTTTTTT
CDR3 protein: CATLRLADLTGELFF

D gene: .
V gene: TRBV21-1
J gene: TRBJ2-7
clone size: .
CDR3 DNA: TGTGCCAGCAGCAAAGGTTCCAAGACTAGGGAGCAGTACTTC
CDR3 protein: CASSKGSKTREQYF

D gene: TRBD2
V gene: TRBV4-3
J gene: TRBJ2-2
clone size: .
CDR3 DNA: TGCGCCAGCAGCCAAGAACTAGCGGGAGACACCGGGGAGCTGTTTTTT
CDR3 protein: CASSQELAGDTGELFF

D gene: .
V gene: TRBV28
J gene: TRBJ1-5
clone size: once
CDR3 DNA: TGTGCCAGCAGTTTCAGGGCGGCTCAGCCCCAGCATTTT
CDR3 protein: CASSFRAAQPQHF

D gene: TRBD1
V gene: TRBV9
J gene: TRBJ1-1
clone size: .
CDR3 DNA: TGTGCCAGCTCCGAGGGACAGGGTGATCCTGAAGCTTTCTTT
CDR3 protein: CASSEGQGDPEAFF

D gene: .
V gene: TRBV7-2
J gene: TRBJ2-1
clone size: once
CDR3 DNA: TGTGCCAGCAGCTTAGGGGGGGTGTTATCTGAGCAGTTCTTC
CDR3 protein: CASSLGGVLSEQFF

D gene: .
V gene: TRBV2
J gene: TRBJ1-6
clone size: .
CDR3 DNA: TGTGCCAGCAATCGCGAATATAATTCACCCCTCCACTTT
CDR3 protein: CASNREYNSPLHF

D gene: .
V gene: TRBV28
J gene: TRBJ1-1
clone size: .
CDR3 DNA: TGTGCCAGCAGTTTCGTCGGTGGCACTGAAGCTTTCTTT
CDR3 protein: CASSFVGGTEAFF

D gene: .
V gene: TRBV28
J gene: TRBJ1-1
clone size: .
CDR3 DNA: TGTGCCAGCAGTTTATCGCCGGGAATTAGAAACACTGAAGCTTTCTTT
CDR3 protein: CASSLSPGIRNTEAFF

D gene: TRBD2
V gene: TRBV5-6
J gene: TRBJ2-7
clone size: .
CDR3 DNA: TGTGCCAGCAGCCCTGAACTAGCGGCCTCCTACGAGCAGTACTTC
CDR3 protein: CASSPELAASYEQYF

D gene: .
V gene: TRBV9
J gene: TRBJ2-5
clone size: .
CDR3 DNA: TGTGCCAGCAGCGTAAGGGACGCCTGGGGGGAAGAGACCCAGTACTTC
CDR3 protein: CASSVRDAWGEETQYF

D gene: TRBD1
V gene: TRBV28
J gene: TRBJ2-5
clone size: .
CDR3 DNA: TGTGCCAGCAGCGACGATGGGACAGCTCAAGAGACCCAGTACTTC
CDR3 protein: CASSDDGTAQETQYF

D gene: .
V gene: TRBV29-1
J gene: TRBJ1-1
clone size: few
CDR3 DNA: TGCAGCGTTGGGGGGGGTAACACTGAAGCTTTCTTT
CDR3 protein: CSVGGGNTEAFF

D gene: .
V gene: TRBV10-3
J gene: TRBJ1-3
clone size: once
CDR3 DNA: TGTGCCATCAGTGAGGACAGTTCCTGGAACACCATATATTTT
CDR3 protein: CAISEDSSWNTIYF

D gene: TRBD1
V gene: TRBV6-1
J gene: TRBJ2-7
clone size: .
CDR3 DNA: TGTGCCAGCAGTGAACCGGGACAGGGTGCTTACGAGCAGTACTTC
CDR3 protein: CASSEPGQGAYEQYF

D gene: .
V gene: TRBV5-1
J gene: TRBJ1-1
clone size: .
CDR3 DNA: TGCGCCAGCAGCTTGGATGGACAGAAGAACACTGAAGCTTTCTTT
CDR3 protein: CASSLDGQKNTEAFF

D gene: .
V gene: TRBV5-4
J gene: TRBJ2-3
clone size: .
CDR3 DNA: TGTGCCAGCAGCTTGGTTCCTTTCACAGATACGCAGTATTTT
CDR3 protein: CASSLVPFTDTQYF

D gene: .
V gene: TRBV9
J gene: TRBJ2-3
clone size: few
CDR3 DNA: TGTGCCAGCAGCGTAGTTGGCAGGGACACAGATACGCAGTATTTT
CDR3 protein: CASSVVGRDTDTQYF

D gene: .
V gene: TRBV4-3
J gene: TRBJ2-5
clone size: .
CDR3 DNA: TGCGCCAGCAGCCAGGCCGGGGATAGTCGGGCCCAGTACTTC
CDR3 protein: CASSQAGDSRAQYF